This T cell receptor beta chain appears in the sequencing data of a study of cytomegalovirus exposure and HLA in healthy donors. Overall study findings and caveats: Researchers left out some V segments, among them TRBV6-2 and TRBV6-3, as indistinguishable. Association with HLA alleles at 0.05 false discovery rate was found for 15,000 to 20,000 TCR beta sequences in a later analysis. What a later analysis showed was that several of the most significant clusters appeared linked to common viral pathogens. Prior analysis indicated that the majority of TCR beta V segments exhibited productivity approximately 87% or approximately 30% of the time.

Turning to this clone: Its antigen remains unidentified.

PCR primers comprised 60 Vbeta and 13 Jbeta primers. Using immunoSEQ multiplex PCR, the repertoire was profiled, and TCRdb retains in-frame clones only, with some absent. Among 150,000 or so clones, approximately 82% were seen once, and the ten largest hold about 3.4%. Germline V gene lookup returns CDR1 MDHEN and CDR2 SYDVKM. The CDR3 is made up of 15 amino acids. Trimming cost V 3 bases and J 4 bases; bases outside gene matches: 8. Sequences were obtained from PBMCs. The chain joins TRBV28 to TRBJ1-2; 7 positions agree with TRBD1. The clonotype comes from a man younger than 35 in good health and CMV-seropositive. This chain's CDR3 is CASSFQIRQGYGYTF. The CDR3 nucleotides are TGTGCCAGCAGTTTTCAAATCAGACAGGGCTATGGCTACACCTTC.